A selection of T cell receptor beta chains follows, all from one sample in a study of vaccination and CD4 T cells after COVID-19. Each CDR3 protein is one row after TCRdb ran MiXCR on the PCR reads. The table has about 15,000 distinct CDR3 sequences, 53% seen once. These receptors have no known antigen. Sequencing used CD4+ T cells from blood, cultured in vitro, obtained before SARS-CoV-2 vaccination. Receptors originate from a human donor who had recovered from COVID-19. CDR3s include the opening cysteine and the closing phenylalanine or tryptophan. D genes are given only for firm matches. Clone size appears in some rows only: once, few, many, or a class for an expanded clone.

clone size	V gene	J gene	D gene	CDR3 protein	CDR3 DNA
.	TRBV24-1	TRBJ2-5	.	CATSDTTGGETQYF	TGTGCCACCAGTGATACGACAGGTGGGGAGACCCAGTACTTC
few	TRBV24-1	TRBJ1-5	.	CATRTRIQPQHF	TGTGCCACTCGAACTCGGATTCAGCCCCAGCATTTT
.	TRBV5-4	TRBJ2-3	TRBD1	CASSRGTGGKDTQYF	TGTGCCAGCAGCAGAGGGACAGGGGGAAAAGATACGCAGTATTTT
.	TRBV20-1	TRBJ2-4	.	CSADTRGTRKGNIQYF	TGCAGTGCAGATACCCGGGGTACCCGGAAGGGGAACATTCAGTACTTC
few	TRBV6-1	TRBJ1-2	.	CASSEMGARGYGYTF	TGTGCCAGCAGTGAAATGGGGGCGCGGGGCTATGGCTACACCTTC
few	TRBV6-1	TRBJ1-2	.	CASSDSGTIRYGYTF	TGTGCCAGCAGTGATTCGGGGACCATTCGGTATGGCTACACCTTC
.	TRBV19	TRBJ1-2	.	CASSTRMGDGYTF	TGTGCCAGTAGCACTCGAATGGGAGATGGCTACACCTTC
.	TRBV20-1	TRBJ1-5	.	CSARDPPGQPQHF	TGCAGTGCGAGGGACCCCCCCGGGCAGCCCCAGCATTTT
.	TRBV20-1	TRBJ1-6	.	CSARIGRTSSYNSPLHF	TGCAGTGCTAGAATAGGACGGACGAGCTCCTATAATTCACCCCTCCACTTT
.	TRBV10-3	TRBJ2-1	.	CAIKEGFGVSDEQFF	TGTGCCATCAAAGAGGGCTTTGGGGTGTCGGATGAGCAGTTCTTC
.	TRBV27	TRBJ2-2	TRBD2	CASSSGVLAGTNTGELFF	TGTGCCAGCAGTTCCGGTGTTCTAGCGGGGACGAACACCGGGGAGCTGTTTTTT
.	TRBV15	TRBJ1-2	.	CATSPGQTYGYTF	TGTGCCACCAGCCCCGGACAAACCTATGGCTACACCTTC
.	TRBV27	TRBJ1-1	.	CASSLRQSKNTEAFF	TGTGCCAGCAGTTTACGACAGAGCAAGAACACTGAAGCTTTCTTT
.	TRBV7-9	TRBJ1-2	.	CASSLGQIGYGYTF	TGTGCCAGCAGCTTAGGGCAGATCGGCTATGGCTACACCTTC
.	TRBV2	TRBJ2-1	TRBD2	CASSIGLAGGPYSYNEQFF	TGTGCCAGCAGTATTGGACTAGCGGGAGGGCCATACTCCTACAATGAGCAGTTCTTC
few	TRBV21-1	TRBJ1-1	.	CASSWVVRAFF	TGTGCCAGCAGCTGGGTCGTCCGGGCTTTCTTT
.	TRBV10-2	TRBJ2-4	.	CASSESPGAKNIQYF	TGCGCCAGCAGTGAGTCCCCAGGGGCCAAAAACATTCAGTACTTC
.	TRBV7-9	TRBJ1-1	.	CASSSVGRVGTEAFF	TGTGCCAGCAGCTCCGTTGGGAGGGTCGGCACTGAAGCTTTCTTT
.	TRBV20-1	TRBJ1-2	.	CSARDSRNLMGYTF	TGCAGTGCTAGAGATAGCCGTAATCTAATGGGCTACACCTTC
.	TRBV20-1	TRBJ1-2	.	CSARDRVANYGYTF	TGCAGTGCTAGAGACAGGGTAGCTAACTATGGCTACACCTTC
.	TRBV10-3	TRBJ2-4	.	CAISEPALGGAKNIQYF	TGTGCCATCAGTGAGCCAGCCCTTGGAGGGGCCAAAAACATTCAGTACTTC
.	TRBV6-5	TRBJ1-5	.	CASSYGGSNQPQHF	TGTGCCAGCAGTTACGGGGGCAGCAATCAGCCCCAGCATTTT
.	TRBV18	TRBJ2-5	.	CASSPQDRLQIETQYF	TGTGCCAGCTCACCACAAGACAGGCTACAGATCGAGACCCAGTACTTC
.	TRBV20-1	TRBJ1-5	TRBD1	CSARGTDYQPQHF	TGCAGTGCGAGAGGGACAGATTATCAGCCCCAGCATTTT
.	TRBV7-8	TRBJ1-2	.	CASSLDRAYGYTF	TGTGCCAGCAGCTTAGACCGCGCCTATGGCTACACCTTC
.	TRBV20-1	TRBJ1-5	TRBD1	CSAWTGYSNQPQHF	TGCAGTGCTTGGACAGGGTATAGCAATCAGCCCCAGCATTTT
.	TRBV10-3	TRBJ1-2	TRBD1	CASGGGTDNYGYTF	TGTGCGTCCGGGGGGGGGACAGACAACTATGGCTACACCTTC
.	TRBV19	TRBJ2-3	.	CASSQDTVTDTQYF	TGTGCCAGTAGCCAGGACACGGTCACAGATACGCAGTATTTT
.	TRBV7-6	TRBJ1-3	.	CASSFQEIGASSGNTIYF	TGTGCCAGCAGCTTTCAAGAGATAGGGGCGAGCTCTGGAAACACCATATATTTT
.	TRBV7-6	TRBJ2-3	.	CASSFSDTQYF	TGTGCCAGCAGCTTTTCAGATACGCAGTATTTT
.	TRBV7-2	TRBJ1-3	.	CASSPDSSGNTIYF	TGTGCCAGCAGCCCTGACAGCTCTGGAAACACCATATATTTT
few	TRBV7-9	TRBJ1-5	.	CASSFEGGNQPQHF	TGTGCCAGCAGCTTTGAGGGGGGCAATCAGCCCCAGCATTTT
.	TRBV12-3/TRBV12-4	TRBJ1-1	TRBD1	CASSLDRMNTEAFF	TGTGCCAGCAGTTTGGACAGGATGAACACTGAAGCTTTCTTT
.	TRBV19	TRBJ1-2	.	CASSPTGVPFYGYTF	TGTGCCAGTAGTCCTACTGGAGTCCCTTTCTATGGCTACACCTTC
.	TRBV19	TRBJ1-2	TRBD1	CASSVQGVRDGYTF	TGTGCCAGTAGTGTCCAGGGGGTCCGGGATGGCTACACCTTC
.	TRBV6-2/TRBV6-3	TRBJ2-1	.	CASSQRSSYNEQFF	TGTGCCAGCAGTCAGCGGAGCTCCTACAATGAGCAGTTCTTC
.	TRBV10-3	TRBJ2-7	.	CAISESGNHEQYF	TGTGCCATCAGTGAGTCTGGAAACCACGAGCAGTACTTC
few	TRBV6-2/TRBV6-3	TRBJ2-7	TRBD2	CASSRLAGEQYF	TGTGCCAGCAGCCGACTAGCGGGAGAGCAGTACTTC
.	TRBV20-1	TRBJ2-7	TRBD1	CSARPMDRSYEQYF	TGCAGTGCTAGACCCATGGACAGGTCCTACGAGCAGTACTTC
.	TRBV5-6	TRBJ1-2	.	CASSLVPGTARVGYTF	TGTGCCAGCAGCTTGGTACCCGGGACGGCCAGGGTTGGCTACACCTTC
once	TRBV28	TRBJ1-1	.	CASSLPAGRNTEAFF	TGTGCCAGCAGTTTACCGGCAGGGAGGAACACTGAAGCTTTCTTT
few	TRBV20-1	TRBJ1-5	.	CSAIAANQPQHF	TGCAGTGCTATCGCTGCTAATCAGCCCCAGCATTTT
once	TRBV19	TRBJ1-1	.	CASAVTGANTEAFF	TGTGCCAGCGCTGTGACGGGCGCGAACACTGAAGCTTTCTTT
few	TRBV30	TRBJ1-5	.	CAWSVGGNLPQHF	TGTGCCTGGAGTGTAGGGGGGAATCTGCCCCAGCATTTT
.	TRBV5-4	TRBJ2-1	TRBD2	CASSPKRLAGGRNEQFF	TGTGCCAGCAGCCCGAAACGACTAGCGGGAGGTCGGAATGAGCAGTTCTTC
.	TRBV19	TRBJ2-2	TRBD2	CASTSLAGATGELFF	TGTGCCAGTACCTCACTAGCGGGAGCCACCGGGGAGCTGTTTTTT
.	TRBV6-1	TRBJ2-7	TRBD1	CASRLTGGAYEQYF	TGTGCCAGCAGATTGACAGGGGGCGCGTACGAGCAGTACTTC
.	TRBV7-9	TRBJ1-2	.	CASSTRALYGYTF	TGTGCCAGCAGCACCCGGGCCCTCTATGGCTACACCTTC
.	TRBV27	TRBJ1-1	.	CASRSQRDTEAFF	TGTGCCAGCAGGTCCCAAAGGGACACTGAAGCTTTCTTT
.	TRBV20-1	TRBJ1-1	.	CSVGRPNTEAFF	TGCAGTGTCGGCCGCCCAAACACTGAAGCTTTCTTT
.	TRBV20-1	TRBJ2-7	.	CSARVSGTPEQYF	TGCAGTGCTAGAGTTTCCGGGACGCCTGAGCAGTACTTC
.	TRBV20-1	TRBJ1-2	.	CSARSTNYGYTF	TGCAGTGCTAGATCAACTAACTATGGCTACACCTTC
once	TRBV2	TRBJ1-5	.	CASSDSNQPQHF	TGTGCCAGCAGTGATAGCAATCAGCCCCAGCATTTT
.	TRBV19	TRBJ2-2	.	CASSIRQFANTGELFF	TGTGCCAGTAGTATTAGGCAGTTCGCGAACACCGGGGAGCTGTTTTTT
.	TRBV15	TRBJ1-5	TRBD1	CATSRGGQGNQPQHF	TGTGCCACCAGCAGAGGTGGACAGGGCAATCAGCCCCAGCATTTT
few	TRBV20-1	TRBJ1-1	TRBD1	CSARGDRDRAAEAFF	TGCAGTGCTAGAGGTGACCGGGACAGGGCGGCTGAAGCTTTCTTT
.	TRBV27	TRBJ1-2	.	CASRRDFGGGGYTF	TGTGCCAGCAGACGGGATTTTGGGGGCGGTGGCTACACCTTC